This T cell receptor beta chain was recovered during a study of blood T cells in healthy people across ages. Notes on the study in general: It was the long-lived donors that had more naive CD4+ cells and higher diversity than aged donors.

Only a few counts were recorded for this clonotype. Its antigen is still unknown. The authors ran a second PCR of 7 to 11 cycles using a sample-barcoded 5' primer and a J-beta primer mix. TCRdb re-called the 5' RACE reads through MiXCR, storing one row per CDR3 protein. The sample records just over 1 million distinct CDR3 sequences, 35% to 50% being singletons. V gave up 0 bases and J gave up 9 bases; unmatched junction bases: 1. CDR3 length: 13 residues. In germline, CDR1 is KGHDR, CDR2 SFDVKD. Specimen: blood. V gene TRBV24-1 combines with J gene TRBJ2-1; TRBD2 agrees at 7 bases. This TCR came from a woman aged 55-70 years in good health. CDR3 nucleotides: TGTGCCACCAGTGATTTGTGGGAGGGTGAGCAGTTCTTC. It specifies CATSDLWEGEQFF.